Listed below are T cell receptor beta chains from one sample, sequenced in a study of immune cell composition in non-small cell lung cancer. The table came from immunoSEQ multiplex PCR; TCRdb's copy has only in-frame clones and leaves some out. The table lists 14,000 to 15,000 clones, 55% to 70% of them singletons, with about 7.5% in the top ten. Material: lung tumor tissue. The receptors derive from a human donor with non-small cell lung cancer. Each CDR3 is given with its conserved first and last residue. The D gene is left open where the match is weak. Clone size is shown for a subset of rows, as once, few, many or a class of expanded clone.

J | V | D | size | DNA | CDR3
TRBJ1-2 | TRBV6-1 | TRBD1 | - | TGTGCCAGCAGTGAACAGGGGGACTCCTATGGCTACACCTTC | CASSEQGDSYGYTF
TRBJ2-2 | TRBV5-8 | - | - | TGTGCCAGCAGCTTCGGTTCTAGGGGGACCGGGGAGCTGTTTTTT | CASSFGSRGTGELFF
TRBJ1-2 | TRBV19 | TRBD1 | - | TGTGCCAGTAGCCCGACAGGGACCGGATATGGCTACACCTTC | CASSPTGTGYGYTF
TRBJ1-2 | TRBV9 | TRBD1 | - | TGTGCCAGCAGCGGTACAGGGGACTATGGCTACACCTTC | CASSGTGDYGYTF
TRBJ1-1 | TRBV5-6 | - | few | TGTGCCAGCAGCCTATACAGAGAAGCTTTCTTT | CASSLYREAFF
TRBJ1-3 | TRBV7-9 | - | - | TGTGCCAGCAGCGCCACCGGGGGTTCCTACTCTGGAAACACCATATATTTT | CASSATGGSYSGNTIYF
TRBJ1-1 | TRBV11-3 | TRBD1 | few | TGTGCCAGCAGCTTGGACAGGGGGAACACTGAAGCTTTCTTT | CASSLDRGNTEAFF
TRBJ1-6 | TRBV7-9 | - | - | TGTGCCAGCAGCGTCGGGGTGGGACCCCTCCACTTT | CASSVGVGPLHF
TRBJ1-2 | TRBV10-2 | - | - | TGCGCCAGCAGTGCGACAGACCCTAACTATGGCTACACCTTC | CASSATDPNYGYTF
TRBJ1-1 | TRBV13 | - | - | TGTGCCAGCAGCTTAAGTTTACAGACAAACACTGAAGCTTTCTTT | CASSLSLQTNTEAFF
TRBJ2-3 | TRBV9 | TRBD2 | - | TGTGCCAGCAGCGGCCCCCAGCTAGCGGGAGTTAGAACGCAGTATTTT | CASSGPQLAGVRTQYF
TRBJ1-2 | TRBV4-1 | - | - | TGCGCCAGCAGCCAACAGGGTAACTATGGCTACACCTTC | CASSQQGNYGYTF
TRBJ1-2 | TRBV11-2 | TRBD1 | - | TGTGCCAGCAGACAGGGGGCCGTTAACTATGGCTACACCTTC | CASRQGAVNYGYTF
TRBJ2-1 | TRBV27 | TRBD2 | few | TGTGCCAGCAGCTACATAGCGGGGGGCCCCAATGAGCAGTTCTTC | CASSYIAGGPNEQFF
TRBJ1-3 | TRBV5-1 | TRBD1 | - | TGCGCCAGCAGCGCAAGTCGGGACAGGGCCTCTGGAAACACCATATATTTT | CASSASRDRASGNTIYF
TRBJ1-4 | TRBV2 | - | - | TGTGCCAGCAGCGAACAGGGTGGTAATGAAAAACTGTTTTTT | CASSEQGGNEKLFF
TRBJ2-6 | TRBV27 | - | - | TGTGCCAGCAGTCCCCTGTTAGGACTCTGGGCCAACGTCCTGACTTTC | CASSPLLGLWANVLTF
TRBJ2-1 | TRBV7-6 | TRBD1 | - | TGTGCCAGCAGCGGGTACAGGGGGCTGACTTCCTACAATGAGCAGTTCTTC | CASSGYRGLTSYNEQFF
TRBJ2-7 | TRBV28 | TRBD2 | - | TGTGCCAGCACTAGCGGGGGGGCATACGAGCAGTACTTC | CASTSGGAYEQYF
TRBJ1-2 | TRBV15 | TRBD1 | few | TGTGCCACCAGCAGGAACAGGGGAGGCTACACCTTC | CATSRNRGGYTF
TRBJ2-3 | TRBV9 | TRBD2 | - | TGTGCCAGCAGCGTAGCTAGCGGGGGTCTGACTAGCACAGATACGCAGTATTTT | CASSVASGGLTSTDTQYF
TRBJ2-7 | TRBV19 | TRBD1 | - | TGTGCCAGTAGTACCTTTGACAGGGGCGAGCAGTACTTC | CASSTFDRGEQYF
TRBJ2-3 | TRBV7-2 | TRBD2 | - | TGTGCCAGCAGCCCCCGGCGGGGTAGCGGGGTATACACAGATACGCAGTATTTT | CASSPRRGSGVYTDTQYF
TRBJ1-1 | TRBV19 | TRBD1 | - | TGTGCCAGTAGTGAACGGACAGGGGGCACTGAAGCTTTCTTT | CASSERTGGTEAFF
TRBJ2-7 | TRBV7-9 | TRBD1 | - | TGTGCCAGCAGCTTAGGGTATAGTGGACAGGGGCTCTCCTACGAGCAGTACTTC | CASSLGYSGQGLSYEQYF
TRBJ1-1 | TRBV5-1 | - | - | TGCGCCAGCAACTCAAATAATGGGGGCAGGACTGAAGCTTTCTTT | CASNSNNGGRTEAFF
TRBJ1-4 | TRBV9 | - | few | TGTGCCAGCAGCCTTCGAGGGACTAATGAAAAACTGTTTTTT | CASSLRGTNEKLFF
TRBJ2-4 | TRBV7-2 | TRBD1 | - | TGTGCCAGCAGCTTTAGGACAGGGGGGAACATTCAGTACTTC | CASSFRTGGNIQYF
TRBJ1-6 | TRBV19 | - | - | TGTGCCAGTAGTATTCTTATGACAGCACAAAATTCACCCCTCCACTTT | CASSILMTAQNSPLHF
TRBJ1-3 | TRBV5-6 | TRBD1 | - | TGTGCCAGCAGCTTGCACCGGGACAGGGGTAGGACAGACACCATATATTTT | CASSLHRDRGRTDTIYF
TRBJ1-5 | TRBV18 | TRBD1 | few | TGTGCCAGCTCACTGGGGCTACAGGGGGCGGGTCAGCCCCAGCATTTT | CASSLGLQGAGQPQHF
TRBJ1-6 | TRBV5-1 | - | few | TGCGCCAGCAGCTTGGCGATTCCAGGCTCTAATTCACCCCTCCACTTT | CASSLAIPGSNSPLHF
TRBJ1-6 | TRBV7-2 | - | - | TGTGCCAGCAGCTTCCCGGACATTTATAATTCACCCCTCCACTTT | CASSFPDIYNSPLHF
TRBJ2-3 | TRBV10-3 | TRBD2 | - | TGTGCCATCAGTGAGGGGACTAGCGGGGGGCCTTGGGATACGCAGTATTTT | CAISEGTSGGPWDTQYF
TRBJ1-1 | TRBV7-9 | - | few | TGTGCCAGCAGCATACAGGGTTCGAACACTGAAGCTTTCTTT | CASSIQGSNTEAFF
TRBJ2-1 | TRBV5-1 | - | - | TGCGCCAGCAGCTTCGGGGGAAGCTCCTACAATGAGCAGTTCTTC | CASSFGGSSYNEQFF
TRBJ1-4 | TRBV7-9 | - | - | TGTGCCAGCACCCCCCAGGGTGGTGAAAAACTGTTTTTT | CASTPQGGEKLFF
TRBJ1-5 | TRBV7-9 | - | - | TGTGCCAGCAGCCCAGGTATGGAGCCCCAGCATTTT | CASSPGMEPQHF
TRBJ1-2 | TRBV19 | - | few | TGTGCCAGTAGTATTGTACGCGGCGGCTACACCTTC | CASSIVRGGYTF
TRBJ2-3 | TRBV23-1 | TRBD1 | - | TGCGCCAGCAGTCAATCAGCAGGGGGCCGGTCAGATACGCAGTATTTT | CASSQSAGGRSDTQYF
TRBJ2-5 | TRBV19 | - | - | TGTGCCAGTAGGTCGGAGGGGGCGGGCCAAGAGACCCAGTACTTC | CASRSEGAGQETQYF
TRBJ2-3 | TRBV5-8 | TRBD2 | - | TGTGCCAGCTCACAGCGGGGGGCAGATACGCAGTATTTT | CASSQRGADTQYF
TRBJ2-5 | TRBV19 | - | - | TGTGCCAGTAGTATGAGGGTTTCGTACCAAGAGACCCAGTACTTC | CASSMRVSYQETQYF
TRBJ1-5 | TRBV2 | TRBD1 | - | TGTGCCAGCAGTGAAGCGGTACAGGGGCATAGCAATCAGCCCCAGCATTTT | CASSEAVQGHSNQPQHF
TRBJ2-1 | TRBV4-1 | TRBD2 | few | TGCGCCAGCAGAACGGGACTAGCGGGGGACAATGAGCAGTTCTTC | CASRTGLAGDNEQFF
TRBJ2-7 | TRBV28 | - | - | TGTGCCAGCAGTGCCAGGCCATCCTACGAGCAGTACTTC | CASSARPSYEQYF
TRBJ1-5 | TRBV11-2 | - | - | TGTGCCAGCAGCTTGAACAGGGATCAGCCCCAGCATTTT | CASSLNRDQPQHF
TRBJ1-2 | TRBV18 | TRBD1 | once | TGTGCCAGCTCAAATTGGGGACAGAGCCACTATGGCTACACCTTC | CASSNWGQSHYGYTF